Presented here are 6 T cell receptor beta chains from one specimen sequenced in a study of blood T cell repertoires in COVID-19. The table came from immunoSEQ multiplex PCR; TCRdb's copy has only in-frame clones and leaves some out. The sample lists fewer than 200,000 clones; over 80% were seen once. The sequenced sample consisted of peripheral blood. Receptors originate from a man aged 25-45 years with COVID-19, enrolled during active disease.

The chain links TRBV7-2 to TRBJ1-5; D might be TRBD1 (6 bases). This CDR3 region has 16 residues. V was cut by 2 bases and J by 6 bases, with 17 bases left in between. The germline V gene encodes CDR1 SGHTA and CDR2 FQGNSA. Here the CDR3 reads CASSLFQTGNGQPQHF. The CDR3 DNA reads TGTGCCAGCAGCTTATTTCAAACAGGGAATGGTCAGCCCCAGCATTTT.

The rearrangement uses TRBV3-1 (or the pseudogene TRBV3-2) and TRBJ2-1, with D possibly matching TRBD2 (5 bases). Germline CDR1 LGHDT, CDR2 YNNKEL (reference sequence). V was shortened by 5 bases and J by 15 bases, with 20 bases between the two germline ends. CDR3 size: 13 residues. The CDR3 here is CASSKPQGGGRFF. The CDR3 DNA reads TGTGCCAGCAGCAAGCCCCAAGGCGGTGGGAGGTTCTTC.

The chain joins TRBV5-4 to TRBJ1-2, with a weak D call TRBD1 (5 bases). Deletions cut 0 bases from V and 6 bases from J, with 12 bases between. In germline, CDR1 is SGHNT, CDR2 YYREEE (reference sequence). CDR3 length equals 14 residues. Written as DNA, the CDR3 is TGTGCCAGCAGCTTGGCCCGACAGCTCCATGGCTACACCTTC. Protein sequence: CASSLARQLHGYTF. Variable domain in full (rest from reference TRBV5-4 and TRBJ1-2): ETGVTQSPTHLIKTRGQQVTLRCSSQSGHNTVSWYQQALGQGPQFIFQYYREEENGRGNFPPRFSGLQFPNYSSELNVNALELDDSALYLCASSLARQLHGYTFGSGTRLTVV.

The CDR3 nucleotides are TGTGCCAGCAGCTTTATAGCCAAAAACATTCAGTACTTC. Protein sequence: CASSFIAKNIQYF. This chain joins TRBV7-2 and TRBJ2-4, with unresolved D. In germline, CDR1 is SGHTA, CDR2 FQGNSA. V lost 3 bases to trimming and J lost 0 bases, with 3 bases between them. CDR3 length equals 13 residues.

V is TRBV5-1 and J is TRBJ2-6; perhaps TRBD2 as D (5 bases). Germline V gene sequence: CDR1 SGHRS, CDR2 YFSETQ. The length of the CDR3 is 17 residues. V was shortened by 0 bases and J by 0 bases, with 10 bases between the two germline ends. CDR3 residues: CASSLAGESSGANVLTF. CDR3 in DNA: TGCGCCAGCAGCTTGGCCGGGGAGTCCTCTGGGGCCAACGTCCTGACTTTC.

The chain couples TRBV7-8 to TRBJ2-7; weak D call: TRBD1 (6 bases). V was shortened by 1 base and J by 11 bases, with 18 bases between the two germline ends. This CDR3 has 14 residues. Germline V gives CDR1 SGHVS, CDR2 FQNEAQ. The CDR3 bases are TGTGCCAGCAGCTTAGTGCCAGGGGTTTATTCGGAGTACTTC. Protein: CASSLVPGVYSEYF.